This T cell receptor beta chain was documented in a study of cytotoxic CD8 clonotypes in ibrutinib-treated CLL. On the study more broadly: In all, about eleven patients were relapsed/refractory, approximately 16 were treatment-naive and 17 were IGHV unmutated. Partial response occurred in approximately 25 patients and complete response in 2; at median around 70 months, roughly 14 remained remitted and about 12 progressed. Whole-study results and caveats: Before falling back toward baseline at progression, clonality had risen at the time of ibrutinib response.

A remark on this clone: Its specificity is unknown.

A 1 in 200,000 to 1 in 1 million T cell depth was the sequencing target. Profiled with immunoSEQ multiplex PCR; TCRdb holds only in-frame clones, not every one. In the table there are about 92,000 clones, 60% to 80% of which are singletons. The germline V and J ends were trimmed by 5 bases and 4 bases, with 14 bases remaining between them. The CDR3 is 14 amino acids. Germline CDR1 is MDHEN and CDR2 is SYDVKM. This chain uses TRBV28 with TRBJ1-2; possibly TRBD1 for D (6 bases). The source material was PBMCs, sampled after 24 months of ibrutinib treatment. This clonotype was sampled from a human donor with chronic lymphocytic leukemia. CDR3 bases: TGTGCCAGCAGTACAGGGTTCTTTCGCTATGGCTACACCTTC. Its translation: CASSTGFFRYGYTF.